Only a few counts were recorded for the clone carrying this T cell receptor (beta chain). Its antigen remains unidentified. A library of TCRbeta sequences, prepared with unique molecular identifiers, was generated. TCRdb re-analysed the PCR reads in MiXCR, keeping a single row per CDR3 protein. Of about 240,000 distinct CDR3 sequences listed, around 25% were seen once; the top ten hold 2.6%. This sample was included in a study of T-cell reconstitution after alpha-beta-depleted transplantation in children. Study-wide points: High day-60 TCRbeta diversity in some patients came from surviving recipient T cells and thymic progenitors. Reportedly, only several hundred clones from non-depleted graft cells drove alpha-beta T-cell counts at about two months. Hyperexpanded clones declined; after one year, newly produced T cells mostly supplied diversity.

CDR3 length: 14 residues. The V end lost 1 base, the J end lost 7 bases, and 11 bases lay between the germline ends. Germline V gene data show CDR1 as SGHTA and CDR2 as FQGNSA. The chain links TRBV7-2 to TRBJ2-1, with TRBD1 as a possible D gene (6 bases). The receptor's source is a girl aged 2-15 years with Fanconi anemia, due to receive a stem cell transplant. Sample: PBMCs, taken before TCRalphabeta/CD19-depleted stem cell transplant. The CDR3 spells CASSLVTGSNEQFF. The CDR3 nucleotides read TGTGCCAGCAGCTTAGTCACAGGGTCAAATGAGCAGTTCTTC.